This T cell receptor beta chain was identified in a study of cytomegalovirus exposure and HLA in healthy donors. Findings of the study overall: Most of the TCR beta V segments (in an earlier analysis) were productive either about 87% or about 30% of the time. Cytomegalovirus association was listed for about 170 TCR beta chains.

This PCR relied on a set of 60 Vbeta primers and 13 Jbeta primers. Measured with immunoSEQ multiplex PCR; TCRdb has only the in-frame clones, and not every one. The data show tens of thousands of clones, just over 65% seen once. This clone was seen only once. Its antigen is unidentified. With 5 bases removed from V and 2 bases from J, the gap between germline ends came to 13 bases. The length of the CDR3 is 14 residues. CDR1 is LNHDA, CDR2 SQIVND, per germline (reference sequence). The origin of this receptor is a woman aged 30 to 39 in good health and CMV-seronegative. The specimen was PBMCs. V usage is TRBV19 and J usage is TRBJ2-7; no definite D call. In DNA, the CDR3 is TGTGCCAGTAGTCCCCGTTCTAGTCCCTACGAGCAGTACTTC. Amino acid sequence: CASSPRSSPYEQYF.